The next 29 T cell receptor beta chains were all read from a single sample in a study of response to subunit inactivated influenza vaccine. TCRdb analysed the RT-PCR reads with MiXCR anew, one entry per CDR3 protein. Of a few hundred thousand distinct CDR3 sequences in the sample, about 20% were seen once. The source was PBMCs from blood, collected less than 22 months after vaccination. Source of these receptors: a man aged 45-69 years who received an inactivated influenza vaccine.

This clonotype was counted between two and nine times. The rearrangement uses TRBV10-3 and TRBJ1-5; 10 bases agree with TRBD1. V shed 5 bases and J 4 bases; nucleotides not matched to a gene: 2. The CDR3 is 14 residues long. Per germline, CDR1 ENHRY and CDR2 SYGVKD. The CDR3 here is CAISRTGGNQPQHF. The CDR3, as DNA: TGTGCCATCAGTCGGACAGGGGGAAATCAGCCCCAGCATTTT.

In its sample, this clonotype was seen many times. This chain links TRBV30 with TRBJ1-6, with 7 bases identical to TRBD1. The CDR3 sequence is 12 residues long. Losses at the gene ends were 7 bases for V and 8 bases for J; bases not matched to a gene: 5. CDR1 is GTSNPN, CDR2 SVGIG, per germline (reference sequence). In DNA, the CDR3 is TGTGCCTCCGACAGGGAGGATTCACCCCTCCACTTT. Translated: CASDREDSPLHF. Looking up the rest from reference TRBV30 and TRBJ1-6 gives the full variable domain: SQTIHQWPATLVQPVGSPLSLECTVEGTSNPNLYWYRQAAGRGLQLLFYSVGIGQISSEVPQNLSASRPQDRQFILSSKKLLLSDSGFYLCASDREDSPLHFGNGTRLTVT.

This clonotype has ten or more counts. This chain connects TRBV30 to TRBJ1-1; D not resolved. The germline V gene encodes CDR1 GTSNPN and CDR2 SVGIG (reference sequence). Trimming pared 2 bases from V and 1 base from J, leaving 11 bases between. The CDR3 runs 14 residues. CDR3 residues: CAWSRPGRNTEAFF. The CDR3 DNA reads TGTGCCTGGAGTAGGCCGGGGAGGAACACTGAAGCTTTCTTT.

The V and J genes are TRBV7-2 and TRBJ1-2; D remains ambiguous. The V and J ends lost 1 base and 1 base respectively, with 10 bases between them. Germline assignment: CDR1 SGHTA and CDR2 FQGNSA. CDR3 length: 15 amino acids. The CDR3 is CASSLVSEINYGYTF. CDR3 DNA sequence: TGTGCCAGCAGCTTAGTTTCAGAGATTAACTATGGCTACACCTTC.

V usage is TRBV20-1 and J usage is TRBJ1-1, with TRBD1 as a possible D gene (6 bases). The V gene lost 7 bases and the J gene lost 0 bases, with 12 bases spanning the gap. Germline loops: CDR1 DFQATT, CDR2 SNEGSKA (reference sequence). This CDR3 contains 13 residues. The DNA of the CDR3 is TGCAGTGTTGGACAGTCTTTGAACACTGAAGCTTTCTTT. Residues: CSVGQSLNTEAFF.

Ten or more counts support this clonotype. The V call is TRBV10-3, the J call TRBJ1-5, with TRBD1 identical over 7 bases. The CDR3 consists of 14 residues. CDR1 and CDR2 from the germline V gene are ENHRY and SYGVKD. With 6 bases clipped from V and 12 bases from J, the junction kept 14 bases outside the gene matches. The CDR3 nucleotides are TGTGCCATCAGCTCAGGACAGGATGATCTGCTCCAGCATTTT. Its translation: CAISSGQDDLLQHF.

The rearrangement joins TRBV6-1 to TRBJ1-1; D is uncertain. This CDR3 has 15 amino acids. The V end lost 0 bases, the J end lost 5 bases, and 13 bases lay between the germline ends. Germline CDR1 and CDR2: MNHNS and SASEGT. CDR3: CASSEAGRSWTEAFF. The CDR3 DNA follows: TGTGCCAGCAGTGAAGCGGGCAGGAGCTGGACTGAAGCTTTCTTT.

The sample holds many counts of this clonotype. The chain is built from TRBV12-3 or TRBV12-4 and TRBJ1-2; unclear D gene. The CDR3 is 13 amino acids. Trimming left V 3 bases short and J 8 bases short, with 13 bases between. DNA of the CDR3: TGTGCCAGCAGTTTGAGCCTGATGTGGGGCTACACCTTC. Amino acids: CASSLSLMWGYTF.

The V gene is TRBV7-9, the J gene TRBJ1-6, with D hard to call. Germline CDR1 is SEHNR and CDR2 is FQNEAQ (reference sequence). The CDR3 contains 15 residues. V shed 4 bases and J shed 2 bases, with 9 bases lying between them. The CDR3 DNA reads as TGTGCCAGCAGCTACATGACGGCCTATAATTCACCCCTCCACTTT. Protein sequence: CASSYMTAYNSPLHF.

This clonotype has at least ten counts. This chain links TRBV13 with TRBJ1-1, with TRBD1 identical over 11 bases. This CDR3 region has 15 residues. With 2 bases clipped from V and 11 bases from J, the junction kept 10 bases outside the gene matches. Per germline, CDR1 PRHDT and CDR2 FYEKMQ (reference sequence). The CDR3 DNA is TGTGCCAGCAGCTTAACAGGACAGGGGGCGCAAAGTGCTTTCTTT. Translation gives CASSLTGQGAQSAFF. Full variable domain (remainder filled in from reference TRBV13 and TRBJ1-1): AAGVIQSPRHLIKEKRETATLKCYPIPRHDTVYWYQQGPGQDPQFLISFYEKMQSDKGSIPDRFSAQQFSDYHSELNMSSLELGDSALYFCASSLTGQGAQSAFFGQGTRLTVV.

This clonotype appeared a few times. The chain uses TRBV7-8 and TRBJ2-7, with 8 bases identical to TRBD2. The J segment lost 0 bases and the V segment lost 1 base, leaving 2 bases of the junction unmatched. CDR1 and CDR2 from the germline V gene are SGHVS and FQNEAQ. This CDR3 is built from 15 residues. CDR3 sequence reads: CASSLELAASYEQYF. CDR3 DNA sequence: TGTGCCAGCAGCTTAGAACTAGCGGCCTCCTACGAGCAGTACTTC.

The chain has TRBV4-2 and TRBJ2-3; D gene ambiguous. The CDR3 spans 11 residues. The germline V gene has CDR1 LGHNA and CDR2 YNFKEQ. The V and J ends lost 0 bases and 9 bases respectively, with 4 bases between them. CDR3 region: CASSQDHTQYF. The CDR3 coding sequence is TGTGCCAGCAGCCAAGATCACACGCAGTATTTT.

This sequence joins TRBV20-1 and TRBJ1-2, with 7 positions matching TRBD1. Germline V gene lookup returns CDR1 DFQATT and CDR2 SNEGSKA (reference sequence). The CDR3 is 13 amino acids. V gave up 6 bases and J gave up 4 bases; unmatched junction bases: 8. CDR3 bases: TGCAGTGCGACCACAGGGGAGGGCTATGGCTACACCTTC. Its translation is CSATTGEGYGYTF.

This clonotype was seen at least ten times. The J gene is TRBJ2-5, the V gene TRBV2, with D possibly TRBD1 on 5 matching bases. V gave up 7 bases and J gave up 4 bases, with 16 bases separating them. Germline-derived CDR1 and CDR2 are SNHLY and FYNNEI. The CDR3 sequence is 14 residues long. The CDR3 here is CASKQGGWGETQYF. In DNA form, the CDR3 reads TGTGCCAGCAAGCAGGGCGGATGGGGAGAGACCCAGTACTTC.

This chain connects TRBV11-2 to TRBJ2-5; 10 bases are shared with TRBD2. The germline V gene has CDR1 SGHAT and CDR2 FQNNGV. The V gene end was trimmed by 0 bases and the J gene end by 5 bases; junction bases not matched to a gene: 9. The CDR3 totals 17 residues. CDR3 loop: CASSLDVAGGPFETQYF. The CDR3, as DNA: TGTGCCAGCAGCTTAGATGTAGCGGGAGGTCCTTTCGAGACCCAGTACTTC.

The rearrangement joins TRBV5-5 to TRBJ2-3; D is unclear. The CDR3 runs to 15 residues. Trimming pared 6 bases from V and 4 bases from J, leaving 18 bases between. Germline V CDR1 and CDR2: SGHKS, YYEKEE (reference sequence). The CDR3 reads CASNSASFFSDTQYF. The CDR3 DNA reads TGTGCCAGCAACTCTGCTAGTTTCTTCTCAGATACGCAGTATTTT.

Only a few counts were recorded for this clonotype. The chain combines TRBV29-1 with TRBJ1-1, with a tentative D call TRBD1 (5 bases). CDR1 is SQVTM, CDR2 ANQGSEA, per germline. The CDR3 sequence is 14 residues long. Deletions cut 3 bases from V and 2 bases from J, with 13 bases between. The CDR3 nucleotides are TGCAGCGTTGAGGCAGGGCCTAGAAACACTGAAGCTTTCTTT. It encodes CSVEAGPRNTEAFF.

V and J are TRBV12-3 or TRBV12-4 and TRBJ2-7; 9 bases match TRBD1. This CDR3 has 14 amino acids. V shed 5 bases, J shed 6 bases, and the junction held 8 bases outside the gene matches. The CDR3 DNA reads TGTGCCAGCAGTCCCGGGACAGGGACCCGCGAGCAGTACTTC. Its translation is CASSPGTGTREQYF.

The rearrangement joins TRBV5-6 to TRBJ2-3, with D possibly TRBD1 on 5 matching bases. V gave up 0 bases and J gave up 6 bases, with 11 bases separating them. The V gene's germline CDR1 is SGHDT and CDR2 YYEEEE. This CDR3 is built from 14 residues. The CDR3 DNA reads TGTGCCAGCAGCTTGGTATCGTGGGGCGATACGCAGTATTTT. It specifies CASSLVSWGDTQYF.

This sequence joins TRBV12-3 or TRBV12-4 and TRBJ1-5, with a possible D match to TRBD1 (5 bases). V shed 6 bases and J shed 2 bases, with 14 bases lying between them. This CDR3 has 15 residues. DNA of the CDR3: TGTGCCAGCAGCCAAACCGGGGGGGGCAATCAGCCCCAGCATTTT. Translation: CASSQTGGGNQPQHF.

This clonotype has just a few counts. The chain uses TRBV12-3 or TRBV12-4 and TRBJ1-4; D might be TRBD1 (6 bases). V lost 5 bases to trimming and J lost 7 bases, with 20 bases between them. The length of the CDR3 is 16 residues. CDR3 nucleotide sequence: TGTGCCAGCAGTCCTCTATTATTGGGGGCTGGTGAAAAACTGTTTTTT. It encodes CASSPLLLGAGEKLFF.

The CDR3 reads CASSIQREFEAFF. The CDR3 bases are TGTGCCAGCAGTATTCAACGGGAGTTTGAAGCTTTCTTT. The V and J genes are TRBV7-2 and TRBJ1-1, with D unresolved. The CDR3 covers 13 residues. The germline CDR1 and CDR2 sequences are SGHTA and FQGNSA. Trimming left V 6 bases short and J 7 bases short, with 15 bases between.

The sample holds many counts of this clonotype. The chain combines TRBV6-2 or TRBV6-3 with TRBJ1-5, with 8 positions matching TRBD1. V dropped 0 bases and J dropped 1; count of bases not matched to a gene: 8. Per germline, CDR1 MNHEY and CDR2 SVGEGT. The CDR3 contains 18 residues. DNA of the CDR3: TGTGCCAGCAGTTACTCGGGCAGGGGGCGCGTAAGCAATCAGCCCCAGCATTTT. This sequence encodes CASSYSGRGRVSNQPQHF.

V gene TRBV10-3 combines with J gene TRBJ2-3, with D possibly TRBD2 on 6 matching bases. This CDR3 comprises 16 residues. V lost 8 bases and J lost 0, with 18 bases in between. Germline V lookup: CDR1 ENHRY, CDR2 SYGVKD. CDR3 sequence (DNA): TGTGCCATCTCTTGGCGACTCGGGACTAGCACAGATACGCAGTATTTT. Translation gives CAISWRLGTSTDTQYF.

CDR3 sequence (DNA): TGCAGCGTGAGCGGGAGGGCCGTTAACGAGCAGTACTTC. It translates to CSVSGRAVNEQYF. The rearrangement links TRBV29-1 to TRBJ2-7; TRBD2 matches 10 bases. There are 13 residues in the CDR3. Germline V gene sequence: CDR1 SQVTM, CDR2 ANQGSEA. Germline trimming cut 6 bases from V and 5 bases from J; bases unmatched to any gene: 7.

This chain uses TRBV12-3 or TRBV12-4 with TRBJ1-5; 8 bases agree with TRBD1. This CDR3 spans 13 amino acids. Trimming removed 6 bases from V and 7 bases from J; junction bases left unmatched: 5. CDR3 coding DNA: TGTGCCAGCAGCTCAGGGGGCGGACAGCCCCAGCATTTT. It translates to CASSSGGGQPQHF.

The chain has TRBV7-9 and TRBJ1-2; D call uncertain. Per germline, CDR1 SEHNR and CDR2 FQNEAQ (reference sequence). Trimming cost V 4 bases and J 8 bases, with 14 bases left between them. CDR3 length equals 13 residues. CDR3 in DNA: TGTGCCAGCAGCTATGGCCCTTGGGAAGGCTACACCTTC. This gives the protein CASSYGPWEGYTF.

The chain employs TRBV6-2 or TRBV6-3 and TRBJ1-1, with 7 bases fitting TRBD1. With V trimmed by 11 bases and J by 11 bases, 11 bases remained unmatched. The CDR3 runs 11 residues. Germline V gene data show CDR1 as MNHEY and CDR2 as SVGEGT. The CDR3 region is CAGTDRVRAFF. The CDR3 nucleotides are TGTGCCGGCACTGACAGGGTCCGGGCTTTCTTT.

The table lists this clonotype with a count of one. J is TRBJ2-7 and V is TRBV23-1; a possible D gene is TRBD1 (6 bases). TRBV23-1 belongs to the ORF category, with a function that is uncertain. The CDR3 contains 15 residues. Trimming took 3 bases from V and 5 from J, leaving 17 bases between them. For the CDR3, the DNA is TGCGCCAGCAGTCATACAGGGCAGGGGATCCACGAGCAGTACTTC. Its translation: CASSHTGQGIHEQYF.